These T cell receptor beta chains were read from a single sample in a study of a mutant IDH1 vaccine in newly diagnosed glioma. These TCRs are of unknown antigen specificity. The repertoire was sequenced with immunoSEQ multiplex PCR; TCRdb's copy has only in-frame clones and lacks some. Of approximately 79,000 clones listed, around 85% are singletons. The material was PBMCs, obtained from a glioma patient whose treatment included an IDH1 peptide vaccine. The receptors were gathered from a woman in her forties or fifties with glioma. Both conserved end residues are part of each CDR3. The D gene is left open where the match is weak. The size of a clone is reported for some rows only, either as once, few or many, or as a class for expanded clones.

V gene	J gene	clone size	D gene	CDR3 DNA	CDR3 protein
TRBV11-2	TRBJ1-1	-	-	TGTGCCAGCAGCTTTGAACCTAACACTGAAGCTTTCTTT	CASSFEPNTEAFF
TRBV5-1	TRBJ2-2	-	-	TGCGCCAGCAGCCGATTGGCGGAAACCGGGGAGCTGTTTTTT	CASSRLAETGELFF
TRBV25-1	TRBJ1-2	-	-	TGTGCCAGCAGGGCAGGGGACGATGGCTACACCTTC	CASRAGDDGYTF
TRBV10-3	TRBJ2-3	few	TRBD1	TGTGCCATCAGTGAGGGACAGGCAACAGATACGCAGTATTTT	CAISEGQATDTQYF
TRBV28	TRBJ1-5	-	-	TGTGCCAGCAGGGTCGAGTATAGCAATCAGCCCCAGCATTTT	CASRVEYSNQPQHF
TRBV2	TRBJ1-4	-	TRBD1	TGTGCCAGCAGTTCCCCCCCGGGACAGGGATTATTGCGGACTAATGAAAAACTGTTTTTT	CASSSPPGQGLLRTNEKLFF
TRBV11-3	TRBJ2-3	-	TRBD2	TGTGCCAGCAGCCCGGGCGGGGCGGGAGGTTCAGATACGCAGTATTTT	CASSPGGAGGSDTQYF
TRBV6-5	TRBJ2-7	-	-	TGTGCCAGCACCTCAGGGTACGAGCAGTACTTC	CASTSGYEQYF
TRBV7-9	TRBJ1-2	-	TRBD1	TGTGCCAGCAGCCATTCGGACAGGGGTGGCTATGGCTACACCTTC	CASSHSDRGGYGYTF
TRBV2	TRBJ2-5	once	TRBD2	TGTGCCAGCAGTCCCACCGGGACTACACAAGAGACCCAGTACTTC	CASSPTGTTQETQYF
TRBV6-4	TRBJ2-5	-	TRBD2	TGTGCCAGCAGTAGCGAATCGGGAGGGCCGAAAGAGACCCAGTACTTC	CASSSESGGPKETQYF
TRBV13	TRBJ2-7	-	TRBD2	TGTGCCAGCAGCTATACCGGGACGGGAGGGTACTACGAGCAGTACTTC	CASSYTGTGGYYEQYF